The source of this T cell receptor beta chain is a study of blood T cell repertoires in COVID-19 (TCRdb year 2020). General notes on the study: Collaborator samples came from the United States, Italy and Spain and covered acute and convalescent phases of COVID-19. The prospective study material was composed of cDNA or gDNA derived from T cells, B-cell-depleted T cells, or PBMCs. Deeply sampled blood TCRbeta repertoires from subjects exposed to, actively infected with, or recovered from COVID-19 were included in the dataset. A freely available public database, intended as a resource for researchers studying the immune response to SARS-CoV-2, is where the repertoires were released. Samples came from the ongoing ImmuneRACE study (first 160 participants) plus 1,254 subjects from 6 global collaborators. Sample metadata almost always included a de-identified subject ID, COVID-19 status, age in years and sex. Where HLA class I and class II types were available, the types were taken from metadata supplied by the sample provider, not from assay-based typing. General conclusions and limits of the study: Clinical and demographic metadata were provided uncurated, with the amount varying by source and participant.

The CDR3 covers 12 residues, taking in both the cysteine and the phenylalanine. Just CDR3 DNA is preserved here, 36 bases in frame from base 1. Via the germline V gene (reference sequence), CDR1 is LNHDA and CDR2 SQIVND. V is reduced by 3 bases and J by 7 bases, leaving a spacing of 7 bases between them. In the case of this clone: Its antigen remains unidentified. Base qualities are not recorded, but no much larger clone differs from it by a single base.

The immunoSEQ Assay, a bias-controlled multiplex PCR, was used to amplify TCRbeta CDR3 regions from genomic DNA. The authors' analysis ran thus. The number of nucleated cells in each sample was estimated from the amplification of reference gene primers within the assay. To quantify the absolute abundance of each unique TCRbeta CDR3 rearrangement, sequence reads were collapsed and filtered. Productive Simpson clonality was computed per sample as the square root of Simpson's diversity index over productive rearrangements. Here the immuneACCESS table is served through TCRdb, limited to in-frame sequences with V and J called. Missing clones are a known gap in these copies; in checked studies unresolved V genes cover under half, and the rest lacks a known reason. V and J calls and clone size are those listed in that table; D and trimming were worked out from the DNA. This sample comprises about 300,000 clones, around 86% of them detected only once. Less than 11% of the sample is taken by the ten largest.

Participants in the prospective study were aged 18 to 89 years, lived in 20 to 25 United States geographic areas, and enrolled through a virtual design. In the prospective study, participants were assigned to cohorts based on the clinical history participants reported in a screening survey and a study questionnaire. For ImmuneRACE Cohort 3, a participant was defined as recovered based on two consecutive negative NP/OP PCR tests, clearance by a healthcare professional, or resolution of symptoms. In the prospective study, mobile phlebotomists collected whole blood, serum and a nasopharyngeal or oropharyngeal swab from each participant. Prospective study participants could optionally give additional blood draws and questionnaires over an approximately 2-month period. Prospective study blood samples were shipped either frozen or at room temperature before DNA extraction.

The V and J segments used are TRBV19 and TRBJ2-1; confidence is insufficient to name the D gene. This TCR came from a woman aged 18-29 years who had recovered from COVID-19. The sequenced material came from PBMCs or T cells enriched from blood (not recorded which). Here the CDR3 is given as CASSIAGNEQFF. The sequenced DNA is TGTGCCAGTAGTATTGCCGGGAATGAGCAGTTCTTC.